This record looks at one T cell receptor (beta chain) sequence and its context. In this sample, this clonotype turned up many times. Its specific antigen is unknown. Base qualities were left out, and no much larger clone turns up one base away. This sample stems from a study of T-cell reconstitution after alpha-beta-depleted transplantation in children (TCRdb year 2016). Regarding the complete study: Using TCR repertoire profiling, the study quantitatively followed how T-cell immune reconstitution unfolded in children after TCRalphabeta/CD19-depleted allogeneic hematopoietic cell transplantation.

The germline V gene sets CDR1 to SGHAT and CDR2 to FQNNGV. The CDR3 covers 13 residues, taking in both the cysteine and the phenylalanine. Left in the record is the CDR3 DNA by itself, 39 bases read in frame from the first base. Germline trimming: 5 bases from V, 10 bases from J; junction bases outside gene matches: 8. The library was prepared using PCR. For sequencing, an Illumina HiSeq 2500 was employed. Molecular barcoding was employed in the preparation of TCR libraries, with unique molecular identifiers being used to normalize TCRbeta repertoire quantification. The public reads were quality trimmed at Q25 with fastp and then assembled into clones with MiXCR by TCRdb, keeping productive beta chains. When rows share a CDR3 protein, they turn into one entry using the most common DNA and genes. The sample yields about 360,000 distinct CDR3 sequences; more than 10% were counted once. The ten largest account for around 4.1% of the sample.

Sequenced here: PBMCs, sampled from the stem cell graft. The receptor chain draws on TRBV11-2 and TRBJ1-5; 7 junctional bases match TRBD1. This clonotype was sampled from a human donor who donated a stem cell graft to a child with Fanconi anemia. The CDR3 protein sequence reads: CASSNEGAGPQHF. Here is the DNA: TGTGCCAGCAGCAATGAGGGGGCCGGTCCCCAGCATTTT. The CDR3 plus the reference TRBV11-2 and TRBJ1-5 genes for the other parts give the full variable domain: EAGVAQSPRYKIIEKRQSVAFWCNPISGHATLYWYQQILGQGPKLLIQFQNNGVVDDSQLPKDRFSAERLKGVDSTLKIQPAKLEDSAVYLCASSNEGAGPQHFGDGTRLSIL.